This T cell receptor (beta chain) was profiled in a study of T cell clonotyping in hematopoietic cell transplantation. Time point of the sample: recipient sample about 28 days before transplant, after cytoreduction. Clones were read by immunoSEQ multiplex PCR, and TCRdb kept only the in-frame ones, dropping some. This table holds around 26,000 clones, roughly 84% found once. The material sequenced was peripheral blood mononuclear cells, taken before stem cell transplant. The source is a middle-aged man with acute myeloid leukemia. Some clones in this sample may be carry-over from other donors' samples.

For the CDR3, the DNA is TGCGCCAGCAGCCAAGCTAGCTCCTACGAGCAGTACTTC. It codes for CASSQASSYEQYF. The V call is TRBV4-1, the J call TRBJ2-7; D unclear. Germline V CDR1 and CDR2: MGHRA, YSYEKL. V was shortened by 1 base and J by 0 bases, with 4 bases between the two germline ends. The CDR3 length is 13 residues.